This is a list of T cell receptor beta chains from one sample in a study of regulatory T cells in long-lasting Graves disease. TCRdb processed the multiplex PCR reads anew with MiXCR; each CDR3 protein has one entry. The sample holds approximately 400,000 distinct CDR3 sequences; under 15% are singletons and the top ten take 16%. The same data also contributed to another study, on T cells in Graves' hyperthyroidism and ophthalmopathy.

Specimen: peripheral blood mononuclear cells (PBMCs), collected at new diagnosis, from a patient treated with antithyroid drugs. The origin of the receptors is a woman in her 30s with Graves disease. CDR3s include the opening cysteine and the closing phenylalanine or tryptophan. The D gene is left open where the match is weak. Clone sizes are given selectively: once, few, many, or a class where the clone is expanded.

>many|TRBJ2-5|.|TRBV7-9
TGTGCCAGCAGCGGTCTGGGCTTCGGGACCCCTGCGGTCGAGACCCAGTACTTC
CASSGLGFGTPAVETQYF
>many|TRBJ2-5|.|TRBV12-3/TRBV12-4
TGTGCCAGCAGTTTATGGGAGCCTGGGGAGACCCAGTACTTC
CASSLWEPGETQYF
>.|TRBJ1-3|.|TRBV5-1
TGCGCCAGCAGCTTGGGCAGGGAGTACTCTGGAAACACCATATATTTT
CASSLGREYSGNTIYF
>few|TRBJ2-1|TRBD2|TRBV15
TGTGCCACCAGCGCCCGTGGGACTAGCGGGAGGCGTAGCTCCTACAATGAGCAGTTCTTC
CATSARGTSGRRSSYNEQFF
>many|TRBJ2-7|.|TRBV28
TGTGCCAGCAGTTTGGAGGGTGTCGGGTACGAGCAGTACTTC
CASSLEGVGYEQYF
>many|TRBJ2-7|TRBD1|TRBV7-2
TGTGCCAGCAGCAGGCGACAGGGAAGAAGTACCTACGAGCAGTACTTC
CASSRRQGRSTYEQYF
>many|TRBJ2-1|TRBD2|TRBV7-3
TGTGCCAGCAGCTTAGTGGTAGCGGGAGTTGGGGAGCAGTTCTTC
CASSLVVAGVGEQFF
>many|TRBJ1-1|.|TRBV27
TGTGCCAGCAGTCGCTGGACAACCGACAACAGGTTTCGAGCTTTCTTT
CASSRWTTDNRFRAFF
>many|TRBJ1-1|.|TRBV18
TGTGCCAGCTCACCAATCGGAGGACGCACTGAAGCTTTCTTT
CASSPIGGRTEAFF
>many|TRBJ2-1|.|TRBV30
TGTGCCTGGAGTGTAAGCCTCGCTAGCTCCTACAATGAGCAGTTCTTC
CAWSVSLASSYNEQFF